This TCR beta chain was obtained from a study of T cells after yellow fever vaccination (dated by TCRdb to the late 2010s). Broadly, across the study: The SMART-Seq v4 Ultra Low Input RNA kit was used to prepare libraries from fractions with low cell numbers. Blood was drawn at multiple timepoints before and after primary and secondary immunization, with bulk PBMC replicates and cell subsets isolated. Two healthy male donors, one aged 18 to 30 and one aged 30 to 40 years, made up the cohort. To track T-cell clones before and after primary and booster YFV17D yellow fever vaccination, bulk TCR alpha and beta repertoires were sequenced longitudinally.

Synthesis of TCR cDNA relied on 5'RACE template switching, a step that introduced a universal primer site along with unique molecular identifiers. Priming of cDNA synthesis was performed from both the TCR alpha and TCR beta constant segments. Library amplification involved two PCR steps, and the second step added sample barcodes and sequencing adapters. Libraries were sequenced on Illumina HiSeq 2500 (2x100 bp) or NovaSeq (2x150 bp). The original pipeline was this. Demultiplexing of reads and collapsing into UMI consensus sequences were performed with MIGEC, and V(D)J alignment was carried out with MiXCR. Clonotypes responding to the vaccine were identified with edgeR on replicate PBMC samples, with the criteria of FDR below 0.01 and a log2 fold change above 5 up to day 15. Each bulk clonotype received a CD4 or CD8 identity based on whether the sequenced CD4 or CD8 repertoire contained that clonotype at higher abundance. TCRdb trimmed the raw reads at Q25, called clones with MiXCR and kept productive beta chains. Each record represents a unique CDR3 protein, reported with the most common genes and DNA among its rows. TCRdb's processing, not the authors', yielded these V and J calls. The sample includes 450,000 to 650,000 distinct CDR3 sequences, with about 14% observed a single time. Of the sample, more than 12% is held by the ten largest clones.

Comments on this clonotype: What antigen it recognizes has not been identified. No much larger clonotype is one base removed from it; base qualities were not supplied.

V sheds 5 bases and J sheds 4 bases, leaving 16 bases between their ends. Taken from the germline V gene (reference sequence), the CDR1 and CDR2 loops are DFQATT and SNEGSKA. The CDR3 covers 14 residues, taking in both the cysteine and the phenylalanine. Only the CDR3 region is kept as DNA, spanning 42 bases read in frame from base 1. What the study reported, not specific to this receptor: Compared with the primary T-cell response, the secondary T-cell response was faster but weaker, reaching its peak on day 5 rather than on day 15. After the booster, most of the clones that had expanded following primary vaccination were detected again (roughly 97% of CD4 and around 87% of CD8), which suggests that memory was broadly maintained. Because only a couple of donors were included in the study, the extent to which the findings can be generalized is limited. A small fraction of clonotypes appeared in both the CD4 and CD8 compartments, likely as a result of convergent recombination. Computational filtering was needed because FACS-sorted repertoires could contain abundant contaminating clonotypes from the bulk population.

The sample's treatment or condition label, decoded: live attenuated yellow fever vaccine strain. At every blood-draw timepoint, two biological replicates of bulk PBMCs were collected. A standard Ficoll-Paque protocol was used to isolate PBMCs from peripheral blood. TriZol was used to extract RNA from bulk PBMCs, from CD4 and CD8 fractions, and from dextramer-positive and dextramer-negative fractions. The sample was PBMCs, taken on the day of the yellow fever booster vaccination. The chain was built from TRBV20-1 and TRBJ2-3, with the D segment identity uncertain. The sequence was obtained from a man younger than 40 who received the YFV17D yellow fever vaccine. The CDR3 amino acid sequence is: CSASLSGFADTQYF. The nucleotide sequence is TGCAGTGCTTCCCTTTCGGGTTTCGCAGATACGCAGTATTTT.